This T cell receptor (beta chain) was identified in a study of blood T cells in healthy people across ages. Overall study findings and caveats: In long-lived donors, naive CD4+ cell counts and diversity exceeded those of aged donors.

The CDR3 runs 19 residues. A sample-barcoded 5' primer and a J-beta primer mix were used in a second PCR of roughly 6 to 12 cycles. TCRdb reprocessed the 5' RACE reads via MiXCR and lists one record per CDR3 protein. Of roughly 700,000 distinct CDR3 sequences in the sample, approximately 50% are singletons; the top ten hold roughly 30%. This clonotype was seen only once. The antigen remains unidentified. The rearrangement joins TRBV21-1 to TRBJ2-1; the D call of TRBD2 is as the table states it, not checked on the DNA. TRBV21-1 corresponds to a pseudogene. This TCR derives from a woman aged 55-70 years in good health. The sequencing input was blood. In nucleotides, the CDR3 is TGTGCCAGCAGCAAAACTCGGGGGAATAGCTGGGAGCCCTACAATGAGCAGTTCTTC. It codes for CASSKTRGNSWEPYNEQFF.